These T cell receptor beta chains were read from a single sample in a study of T cell clones after liver transplantation. Here immunoSEQ multiplex PCR was the method, and the copy in TCRdb shows in-frame clones only, minus some. The sample holds roughly 100,000 clones, about 88% seen once. The sequenced sample was CD4+ T cells from blood, obtained 47 months after liver transplant. All receptors come from a human patient who received a liver transplant. Certain T cells may be donor cells from the graft. Each CDR3 is given with its conserved first and last residue. D genes are given only for firm matches. The size of a clone is reported for some rows only, either as once, few or many, or as a class for expanded clones.

clone_size	v_call	j_call	d_call	cdr3_aa	cdr3_nt
-	TRBV7-8	TRBJ2-3	TRBD2	CASTQGLAGSVSADTQYF	TGTGCCAGCACTCAGGGACTAGCGGGCTCTGTGAGCGCAGATACGCAGTATTTT
few	TRBV9	TRBJ2-7	-	CASSVSYSREQYF	TGTGCCAGCAGCGTTTCCTACTCCCGCGAGCAGTACTTC
-	TRBV7-8	TRBJ2-2	-	CASSGIGTVVFGELFF	TGTGCCAGCAGCGGTATCGGGACTGTAGTTTTTGGGGAGCTGTTTTTT
-	TRBV19	TRBJ1-5	-	CASSFGPYRPQHF	TGTGCCAGTAGTTTCGGGCCCTATCGGCCCCAGCATTTT
-	TRBV5-4	TRBJ2-3	-	CASSIDTDTQYF	TGTGCCAGCAGCATAGACACAGATACGCAGTATTTT
-	TRBV6-1	TRBJ2-2	-	CASSWALEATGELFF	TGTGCCAGCAGTTGGGCGCTGGAAGCGACCGGGGAGCTGTTTTTT
-	TRBV2	TRBJ2-7	TRBD1	CASSAPGQGDLEQYF	TGTGCCAGCAGTGCACCGGGACAGGGAGATCTCGAGCAGTACTTC
-	TRBV28	TRBJ2-6	-	CASSTRSSGANVLTF	TGTGCCAGCAGTACTCGGAGCTCTGGGGCCAACGTCCTGACTTTC
-	TRBV29-1	TRBJ1-5	-	CSVGGGHSNQPQHF	TGCAGCGTTGGAGGGGGACATAGCAATCAGCCCCAGCATTTT
-	TRBV12-5	TRBJ2-5	-	CASGLVGETQYF	TGTGCTAGTGGTTTGGTTGGGGAGACCCAGTACTTC
few	TRBV10-3	TRBJ2-5	-	CAISEKSLTTGETQYF	TGTGCCATCAGTGAAAAGAGTCTGACTACGGGAGAGACCCAGTACTTC
-	TRBV6-1	TRBJ2-7	-	CASKLGGSYEQYF	TGTGCCAGCAAATTGGGGGGCTCCTACGAGCAGTACTTC
-	TRBV7-6	TRBJ2-7	-	CASSTARAEQYF	TGTGCCAGCAGCACGGCCCGGGCCGAGCAGTACTTC
-	TRBV19	TRBJ2-4	-	CASSSQAMAKNIQYF	TGTGCCAGTAGTAGCCAGGCAATGGCCAAAAACATTCAGTACTTC
-	TRBV6-5	TRBJ1-5	-	CASRQGNQPQHF	TGTGCCAGCCGCCAGGGCAATCAGCCCCAGCATTTT
-	TRBV5-1	TRBJ1-3	TRBD1	CASSSRDRGVSGNTIYF	TGCGCCAGCAGCTCCCGGGACAGGGGGGTCTCTGGAAACACCATATATTTT
-	TRBV7-2	TRBJ1-5	-	CASSLAAGDKPQHF	TGTGCCAGCAGCTTAGCGGCAGGGGATAAGCCCCAGCATTTT
-	TRBV2	TRBJ1-2	-	CASSGGFTNYGYTF	TGTGCCAGCAGTGGGGGCTTCACTAACTATGGCTACACCTTC
-	TRBV6-5	TRBJ2-7	-	CASSFGGTYEQYF	TGTGCCAGCAGCTTCGGGGGTACCTACGAGCAGTACTTC
-	TRBV29-1	TRBJ1-1	-	CSATLGPILLGNTEAFF	TGCAGCGCAACATTAGGTCCAATCTTACTAGGGAACACTGAAGCTTTCTTT
-	TRBV29-1	TRBJ2-7	TRBD1	CSVGTTGFDYEQYF	TGCAGCGTTGGGACGACAGGGTTTGACTACGAGCAGTACTTC
-	TRBV7-9	TRBJ2-5	TRBD1	CASSPIMDVTGVGGETQYF	TGTGCCAGCAGCCCAATTATGGATGTTACAGGGGTTGGGGGAGAGACCCAGTACTTC
once	TRBV11-3	TRBJ2-1	-	CASSPRIGGPEAYNEQFF	TGTGCCAGCAGCCCGAGAATAGGAGGGCCAGAGGCCTACAATGAGCAGTTCTTC
-	TRBV29-1	TRBJ1-1	-	CSVGAQAEAFF	TGCAGCGTTGGGGCCCAGGCTGAAGCTTTCTTT
-	TRBV7-7	TRBJ2-1	TRBD1	CASSLLQGVNNEQFF	TGTGCCAGCAGCTTATTGCAGGGGGTGAACAATGAGCAGTTCTTC
-	TRBV23-1	TRBJ2-1	-	CASSHRRWSSYNEQFF	TGCGCCAGCAGTCACCGACGGTGGAGCTCCTACAATGAGCAGTTCTTC
-	TRBV12-5	TRBJ2-3	-	CASGAGFSTDTQYF	TGTGCTAGTGGTGCAGGGTTTAGCACAGATACGCAGTATTTT
-	TRBV30	TRBJ1-2	TRBD1	CAWSAHRGHTF	TGTGCCTGGAGTGCACACAGGGGGCACACCTTC
-	TRBV15	TRBJ1-2	TRBD1	CATSRVGTDYGYTF	TGTGCCACCAGCAGAGTTGGGACAGACTATGGCTACACCTTC
few	TRBV28	TRBJ2-2	-	CASNWGTGELFF	TGTGCCAGCAACTGGGGCACCGGGGAGCTGTTTTTT
few	TRBV7-8	TRBJ1-2	-	CASSDTTGYGYTF	TGTGCCAGCAGCGACACGACGGGGTATGGCTACACCTTC
-	TRBV7-8	TRBJ1-5	-	CASSPPRSNQPQHF	TGTGCCAGCAGCCCTCCTCGGAGCAATCAGCCCCAGCATTTT
-	TRBV28	TRBJ2-7	-	CASSTGQSSYEQYF	TGTGCCAGCAGTACTGGACAATCCTCCTACGAGCAGTACTTC
-	TRBV4-1	TRBJ2-3	TRBD2	CASSPSTTLAGGRNTQYF	TGCGCCAGCAGCCCGAGCACTACCTTAGCGGGAGGCCGGAATACGCAGTATTTT
-	TRBV29-1	TRBJ2-1	TRBD2	CSVEDFTSGSVNEQFF	TGCAGCGTTGAAGATTTTACTAGCGGGAGTGTTAATGAGCAGTTCTTC